This T cell receptor (beta chain) was recorded in a study of beta chain features in type 1 diabetes. Study information: Sorted cells examined across all samples numbered 85 million to 130 million.

This clone was detected a few times. Its antigen is not identified. Reverse transcribing all isolated RNA meant expressed TCRB transcripts were sequenced. TCRdb keeps only in-frame clones here, not all; method: immunoSEQ multiplex PCR. The table includes hundreds of thousands of clones, over 12% detected once. Purity (above 98%) was reached by all sorted populations. Findings and caveats of the study: Shorter TCRB CDR3s, moderately but significantly so, marked every one of the four CD4+ subsets in Type 1 diabetes patients.

The specimen was naive CD4+ T cells from blood. The origin of this receptor is a man younger than 30 with type 1 diabetes.

CDR3 bases: TGTGCCAGCAGCCAGGGTGGGGGCTCCTACAATGAGCAGTTCTTC. As protein: CASSQGGGSYNEQFF. This chain links TRBV7-9 with TRBJ2-1; possibly TRBD1 or TRBD2 for D (5 bases each). Trimming took off 5 bases at V and 0 bases at J, with 11 bases between the two ends. This CDR3 is built from 15 residues. Per the germline V gene, CDR1 is SEHNR and CDR2 is FQNEAQ (reference sequence).